This passage covers 25 T cell receptor beta chains from one sample sequenced in a study of blood T cell repertoires in COVID-19. Assay: immunoSEQ multiplex PCR; the TCRdb copy retains only in-frame clones and omits some. This table has about 250,000 clones, approximately 80% appearing once. The material sequenced was peripheral blood. The receptors were gathered from a man aged 35-49 years with acute or convalescent COVID-19.

This clone was observed a few times. V gene TRBV7-9 combines with J gene TRBJ1-4; no definite D call. CDR3 length: 12 amino acids. From germline, CDR1 is SEHNR and CDR2 FQNEAQ (reference sequence). CDR3 bases: TGTGGTTCAGCGGTAGTTAATGAAAAACTGTTTTTT. Translation gives CGSAVVNEKLFF.

This chain connects TRBV19 to TRBJ1-1; the match to TRBD1 covers 7 bases. Germline CDR1 reads LNHDA; CDR2 reads SQIVND (reference sequence). This CDR3 contains 15 residues. V lost 5 bases to trimming and J lost 3 bases; unmatched junction nucleotides: 9. CDR3 sequence: CASSLQEGAYTEAFF. The CDR3 nucleotides read TGTGCCAGTAGTCTACAGGAGGGGGCCTACACTGAAGCTTTCTTT.

This clone was observed a handful of times. The J gene is TRBJ2-7, the V gene TRBV27; 11 bases are a match to TRBD1. V shed 11 bases, J shed 6 bases, and the junction held 3 bases outside the gene matches. Germline V gives CDR1 MNHEY, CDR2 SMNVEV (reference sequence). The CDR3 has 11 amino acids. The CDR3 spells CAGGQGAEQYF. The CDR3 DNA reads as TGTGCCGGCGGACAGGGGGCCGAGCAGTACTTC.

The chain recombines TRBV7-9 with TRBJ2-3; a possible D gene is TRBD2 (6 bases). Per germline, CDR1 SEHNR and CDR2 FQNEAQ (reference sequence). Between the trimmed V and J ends, which lost 2 bases and 8 bases, there was a span of 8 bases. The CDR3 is 12 amino acids. This CDR3 reads CASSLMGGTQYF. Here the CDR3 DNA reads TGTGCCAGCAGCTTAATGGGAGGTACGCAGTATTTT.

The rearrangement links TRBV29-1 to TRBJ2-6; a weak D match, TRBD1 (6 bases). Germline V gene lookup returns CDR1 SQVTM and CDR2 ANQGSEA. This CDR3 region has 14 residues. The V and J ends lost 7 bases and 2 bases respectively, with 12 bases between them. The CDR3 coding sequence is TGCAGCGCGAAAACAGGGACTGGGGCCAACGTCCTGACTTTC. Amino acids: CSAKTGTGANVLTF.

The chain carries TRBV6-5 and TRBJ2-1; D unclear. V gave up 8 bases and J gave up 9 bases, with 14 bases separating them. The V gene's germline CDR1 is MNHEY and CDR2 SVGAGI. The CDR3 length is 12 residues. As DNA, the CDR3 is TGTGCCAGCCTCGGGTTACTTCCTGAGCAGTTCTTC. Its protein product is CASLGLLPEQFF.

This rearrangement joins TRBV19 to TRBJ2-3; TRBD2 aligns across 8 bases. V shed 7 bases and J 5 bases; nucleotides not matched to a gene: 11. Germline CDR1 is LNHDA and CDR2 is SQIVND (reference sequence). CDR3 size: 15 residues. The chain's CDR3 is CASKERASGLDTQYF. The CDR3 nucleotides read TGTGCCAGTAAGGAAAGGGCTAGCGGGTTAGATACGCAGTATTTT.

The CDR3, as DNA: TGTGCCAGCAGTTTCCGGCCCCAGCGAGACACCATATATTTT. It codes for CASSFRPQRDTIYF. This sequence joins TRBV6-5 and TRBJ1-3; no firm D call. The CDR3 length is 14 residues. Germline V gene sequence: CDR1 MNHEY, CDR2 SVGAGI. V lost 4 bases to trimming and J lost 8 bases, with 15 bases between them.

The J gene is TRBJ2-5, the V gene TRBV29-1; D remains unclear. The CDR3 contains 11 residues. The germline CDR1 and CDR2 sequences are SQVTM and ANQGSEA. V lost 4 bases to trimming and J lost 5 bases, with 8 bases between them. This CDR3 is CSVALGETQYF. CDR3 sequence (DNA): TGCAGCGTTGCTCTCGGTGAGACCCAGTACTTC.

The V and J genes are TRBV5-1 and TRBJ1-1; D is unresolved. The V end lost 2 bases, the J end lost 1 base, and 12 bases lay between the germline ends. Per the germline V gene, CDR1 is SGHRS and CDR2 is YFSETQ. This CDR3 is 15 amino acids long. The CDR3 coding sequence is TGCGCCAGCAGCTTCCGTCTCACGCGGAACACTGAAGCTTTCTTT. Protein sequence: CASSFRLTRNTEAFF.

The V and J genes are TRBV7-2 and TRBJ1-5; no clear D gene. This CDR3 region has 13 residues. Per the germline V gene, CDR1 is SGHTA and CDR2 is FQGNSA. Trimming removed 1 base from V and 9 bases from J, with 10 bases in between. Written as DNA, the CDR3 is TGTGCCAGCAGCTTAGAGGCGGGTCGGCCCCAGCATTTT. It codes for CASSLEAGRPQHF.

The chain employs TRBV9 and TRBJ1-1, with D maybe TRBD1 (6 bases). The V end lost 1 base, the J end lost 1 base, and 11 bases lay between the germline ends. This CDR3 is built from 15 residues. Looked up from germline, CDR1 is SGDLS and CDR2 is YYNGEE. CDR3 DNA sequence: TGTGCCAGCAGCGTATACCAGGGGTCGAACACTGAAGCTTTCTTT. Protein sequence: CASSVYQGSNTEAFF.

The CDR3 sequence: CASSDWEGRNIQYF. The DNA for the CDR3 is TGTGCCAGCAGTGATTGGGAGGGGAGGAACATTCAGTACTTC. The genes are TRBV6-1 and TRBJ2-4; 7 bases are shared with TRBD2. CDR3 length: 14 residues. The ends lost 3 bases at V and 7 bases at J; junction bases unmatched: 6. CDR1 and CDR2 (germline): MNHNS, SASEGT.

The chain carries TRBV15 and TRBJ1-5; the D is unclear. The CDR3 is 15 amino acids. V was clipped by 0 bases and J by 4 bases, with 10 bases between them. The germline CDR1 and CDR2 sequences are LNHNV and YYDKDF (reference sequence). This chain's CDR3 is CATSREGRPNQPQHF. In DNA, the CDR3 is TGTGCCACCAGCAGAGAGGGCAGGCCGAATCAGCCCCAGCATTTT.

This chain joins TRBV24-1 and TRBJ2-1; TRBD2 agrees at 11 bases. The CDR3 consists of 16 residues. Germline assignment: CDR1 KGHDR and CDR2 SFDVKD. Losses at the gene ends were 5 bases for V and 7 bases for J; bases not matched to a gene: 9. CDR3 protein: CATSGPRASGRNEQFF. The CDR3 bases are TGTGCCACCAGTGGCCCGAGGGCTAGCGGGAGGAATGAGCAGTTCTTC.

Concerning this clone: Other DNA sequences of this sample code for an identical CDR3. The chain carries TRBV7-6 and TRBJ1-2; no clear D gene. This CDR3 is built from 13 residues. CDR1 is SGHVS and CDR2 is FNYEAQ in the germline V gene. Trimming cost V 0 bases and J 3 bases, with 5 bases left between them. The CDR3 bases are TGTGCCAGCAGCTTAGCCGGAGACTATGGCTACACCTTC. Its translation: CASSLAGDYGYTF.

V gene TRBV5-1 combines with J gene TRBJ2-3; D is perhaps TRBD2 (5 bases). This CDR3 has 14 residues. Trimming cost V 4 bases and J 2 bases, with 11 bases left between them. CDR1 is SGHRS and CDR2 is YFSETQ in the germline V gene. The CDR3 loop is CASSETGNTDTQYF. The DNA for the CDR3 is TGCGCCAGCAGCGAGACGGGGAACACAGATACGCAGTATTTT.

V and J are TRBV5-1 and TRBJ2-1, with TRBD1 identical over 10 bases. CDR3 length: 18 residues. V lost 3 bases, J lost 9 bases, and 18 bases stayed unmatched. Germline-derived CDR1 and CDR2 are SGHRS and YFSETQ. The DNA for the CDR3 is TGCGCCAGCAGCTGGAGCAGGTTGGGGACAGGGGCCCCTGCTGAGCAGTTCTTC. Protein product: CASSWSRLGTGAPAEQFF.

This clone appeared once. CDR3 in DNA: TGTGCCAGCAGCCCACGGCGGACCGGGGAGCTGTTTTTT. As protein: CASSPRRTGELFF. This chain links TRBV11-3 with TRBJ2-2; D is ambiguous. This CDR3 is built from 13 residues. Between the trimmed V and J ends, which lost 5 bases and 5 bases, there was a span of 9 bases. Germline-derived CDR1 and CDR2 are SGHNT and YENEEA.

Remarks on this clone: A junction end diverges from the germline sequence, so it may reflect a read error. Additional DNA sequences in this sample encode the identical CDR3. The V gene is TRBV15, the J gene TRBJ2-3, with TRBD2 matching over 7 bases. This CDR3 contains 18 residues. In germline, CDR1 is LNHNV, CDR2 YYDKDF (reference sequence). CDR3 sequence: CATSRDHFRGRGTDTQYF. CDR3 sequence (DNA): TGCGCCACCAGCAGAGATCACTTCCGCGGGAGAGGCACAGATACGCAGTATTTT. Looking up the rest from reference TRBV15 and TRBJ2-3 gives the full variable domain: DAMVIQNPRYQVTQFGKPVTLSCSQTLNHNVMYWYQQKSSQAPKLLFHYYDKDFNNEADTPDNFQSRRPNTSFCFLDIRSPGLGDTAMYLCATSRDHFRGRGTDTQYFGPGTRLTVL.

J is TRBJ1-1 and V is TRBV30; D unclear. The germline gives CDR1 GTSNPN, CDR2 SVGIG (reference sequence). The length of the CDR3 is 13 residues. Trimming shortened V by 0 bases and J by 5 bases, and 10 bases separated the two germline ends. In nucleotides, the CDR3 is TGTGCCTGGAGTGTAAAATCCGGGACTGAAGCTTTCTTT. Residues: CAWSVKSGTEAFF.

The chain joins TRBV12-5 to TRBJ2-1; 11 bases are a match to TRBD2. The CDR3 runs 21 residues. Per the germline V gene, CDR1 is LGHNT and CDR2 is FRNRAP. The V segment lost 2 bases and the J segment 0 bases; nucleotides outside the gene matches: 15. The CDR3 nucleotides read TGTGCTAGTGGTTTGCCCATCCCGGGACTAGCGGAGTTGAGCTCCTACAATGAGCAGTTCTTC. This gives the protein CASGLPIPGLAELSSYNEQFF. The variable domain in full, with the rest retrieved from reference TRBV12-5 and TRBJ2-1, is DARVTQTPRHKVTEMGQEVTMRCQPILGHNTVFWYRQTMMQGLELLAYFRNRAPLDDSGMPKDRFSAEMPDATLATLKIQPSEPRDSAVYFCASGLPIPGLAELSSYNEQFFGPGTRLTVL.

The CDR3 reads CASSLGGSNYGYTF. DNA for the CDR3: TGTGCCAGCAGCTTAGGCGGATCTAACTATGGCTACACCTTC. The chain uses TRBV7-9 and TRBJ1-2; D gene ambiguous. The V gene lost 1 base and the J gene lost 0 bases, with 6 bases spanning the gap. The CDR3 consists of 14 residues. Germline CDR1 and CDR2: SEHNR and FQNEAQ (reference sequence).

The V gene is TRBV10-3, the J gene TRBJ2-1, with 12 positions matching TRBD2. Trimming at V came to 4 bases and at J to 2 bases, leaving 6 bases not matched to a gene. This CDR3 comprises 17 residues. Germline assignment: CDR1 ENHRY and CDR2 SYGVKD. CDR3 DNA: TGTGCCATCAGTGCTCGACTAGCGGGAGAGGCCTACAATGAGCAGTTCTTC. It yields the protein CAISARLAGEAYNEQFF.

This rearrangement joins TRBV9 to TRBJ2-1, with a tentative D call TRBD1 (5 bases). This CDR3 spans 15 amino acids. V lost 0 bases, J lost 4 bases, and 11 bases lay in between. Germline CDR1 is SGDLS and CDR2 is YYNGEE. The CDR3 bases are TGTGCCAGCAGCGTAGCAGGGAAACCTTACAATGAGCAGTTCTTC. It codes for CASSVAGKPYNEQFF. Supplemented by reference TRBV9 and TRBJ2-1, the full variable domain reads DSGVTQTPKHLITATGQRVTLRCSPRSGDLSVYWYQQSLDQGLQFLIQYYNGEERAKGNILERFSAQQFPDLHSELNLSSLELGDSALYFCASSVAGKPYNEQFFGPGTRLTVL.